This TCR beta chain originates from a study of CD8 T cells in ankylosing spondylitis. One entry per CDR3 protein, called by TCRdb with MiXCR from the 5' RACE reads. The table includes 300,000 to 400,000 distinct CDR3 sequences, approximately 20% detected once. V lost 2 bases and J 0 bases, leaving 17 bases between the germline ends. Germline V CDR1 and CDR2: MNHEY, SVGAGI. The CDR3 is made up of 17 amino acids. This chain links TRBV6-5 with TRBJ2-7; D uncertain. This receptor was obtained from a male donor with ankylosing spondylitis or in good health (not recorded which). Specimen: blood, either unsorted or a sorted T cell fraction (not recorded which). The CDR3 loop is CASSYIVTEMSSYEQYF. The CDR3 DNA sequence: TGTGCCAGCAGTTACATCGTCACGGAGATGAGCTCCTACGAGCAGTACTTC.